These T cell receptor beta chains were read from a single sample in a study of monozygotic twins with inflammatory bowel disease. TCRdb reprocessed the 5' RACE reads and keeps a single row for each CDR3 protein, giving no DNA. The sample shows under 200,000 distinct CDR3 sequences, and roughly 2.3% sits with its ten largest clones. Sequencing was carried out using blood. Receptor source: a human donor with ulcerative colitis or Crohn's disease, or a healthy co-twin of an affected twin (not recorded which). Each CDR3 is given with its conserved first and last residue.

V gene	J gene	CDR3 protein
TRBV28	TRBJ2-7	CASSPPELSYEQYF
TRBV9	TRBJ2-5	CASSVGLAVGQTQYF
TRBV25-1	TRBJ2-1	CASSDGSSYNEQFF
TRBV2	TRBJ1-5	CASSDPDYQPQHF
TRBV28	TRBJ2-7	CASSLFGAKTTPYEQYF
TRBV11-3	TRBJ2-1	CASSLGRGGREFF
TRBV19	TRBJ2-3	CASSNSLDSDTQYF
TRBV7-2	TRBJ2-2	CASSFYLTGELFF
TRBV24-1	TRBJ2-2	CATSDLRTGNTGELFF
TRBV2	TRBJ1-3	CASSGSYSGNTIYF
TRBV19	TRBJ1-2	CASSYRETVSYGYTF
TRBV27	TRBJ2-4	CASSPGTGLGNIQYF
TRBV19	TRBJ2-1	CASSIIGMGVPFF
TRBV5-1	TRBJ1-1	CASSFYPTEINTEAFF
TRBV18	TRBJ1-1	CASSQNTVPGTGTEAFF
TRBV19	TRBJ1-6	CASSASGQGGSPLHF
TRBV4-2	TRBJ2-3	CASSGSGLTDTQYF
TRBV11-2	TRBJ1-4	CASSLGPEKLFF
TRBV20-1	TRBJ1-1	CSAISGSGTEAFF
TRBV5-1	TRBJ2-7	CASSLWAGTTYEQYF
TRBV2	TRBJ1-1	CASSEEGGTEAFF
TRBV7-9	TRBJ2-1	CASGGGPSYNEQFF